These 29 T cell receptor beta chains were all obtained from the same sample, sequenced in a study of post-analysis software for immune sequencing data. Study-level findings and limits: With TRBV5-6, TRBV5-1 and TRBV20-1 included, 4 to 6 TRBV segments were more frequent in patients than in controls.

The library was made from cDNA and included unique molecular identifiers. TCRdb used MiXCR to reprocess the PCR reads, holding one entry per CDR3 protein. The table records some 700,000 distinct CDR3 sequences, about 60% of them present only once. These receptors have no known antigen. Sequenced input: blood. These receptors were collected from a girl aged 2-10 years with multiple sclerosis.

V and J are TRBV29-1 and TRBJ2-1, with 8 positions matching TRBD2. CDR3 size: 14 residues. Germline V gene data show CDR1 as SQVTM and CDR2 as ANQGSEA. Unmatched junction bases numbered 8, after V lost 4 bases and J lost 6 bases. CDR3 bases: TGCAGCGTTGCTATTAGCGGGGTAGCCAATGAGCAGTTCTTC. Protein product: CSVAISGVANEQFF.

In DNA, the CDR3 is TGCAGTGCTAGCGTGACAGGAGTGGCCCATCAGCCCCAGCATTTT. It translates to CSASVTGVAHQPQHF. The chain joins TRBV20-1 to TRBJ1-5; the D gene is possibly TRBD1 (6 bases). Trimming took 3 bases from V and 5 from J, leaving 17 bases between them. The CDR3 spans 15 residues. Germline V gene lookup returns CDR1 DFQATT and CDR2 SNEGSKA (reference sequence).

The chain joins TRBV28 to TRBJ2-4; 13 positions agree with TRBD2. V lost 4 bases to trimming and J lost 13 bases; unmatched junction nucleotides: 13. The CDR3 loop spans 16 amino acids. Germline values: CDR1 MDHEN, CDR2 SYDVKM. This CDR3 reads CASSSRTSGRMGEQYF. The CDR3 DNA reads TGTGCCAGCAGTTCCCGGACTAGCGGGAGAATGGGGGAGCAGTACTTC.

This chain links TRBV6-5 with TRBJ2-7; 9 bases line up with TRBD1. The CDR3 is made up of 14 amino acids. The germline V gene has CDR1 MNHEY and CDR2 SVGAGI. Unmatched junction bases numbered 7, after V lost 7 bases and J lost 3 bases. The CDR3 bases are TGTGCCAGCAAGGGGACAGGGTATGACTACGAGCAGTACTTC. The encoded protein is CASKGTGYDYEQYF.

This sequence joins TRBV18 and TRBJ1-1, with 8 bases lining up with TRBD1. Germline V gives CDR1 KGHSH, CDR2 LQKENI. V was pared by 1 base and J by 4 bases, with 11 bases of the junction left unmatched. The CDR3 is 17 residues long. The CDR3 DNA reads as TGTGCCAGCTCACCACTTATGCAGGGGGCGCCCCGCACTGAAGCTTTCTTT. The encoded protein is CASSPLMQGAPRTEAFF.

This chain connects TRBV4-3 to TRBJ1-5, with 7 positions matching TRBD1. Germline CDR1 and CDR2: LGHNA and YSLEER. The CDR3 spans 15 residues. The ends lost 3 bases at V and 1 base at J; junction bases unmatched: 3. The CDR3 DNA sequence: TGCGCCAGCAGCCAGAACAGGGGCAGCAATCAGCCCCAGCATTTT. Its protein product is CASSQNRGSNQPQHF.

The chain has TRBV5-1 and TRBJ2-7, with D possibly being TRBD1 or TRBD2 (5 bases each). Germline assignment: CDR1 SGHRS and CDR2 YFSETQ. With 1 base removed from V and 0 bases from J, the gap between germline ends came to 8 bases. CDR3 length: 14 residues. In DNA form, the CDR3 reads TGCGCCAGCAGCTTGTCGGGGACCTCCTACGAGCAGTACTTC. This gives the protein CASSLSGTSYEQYF.

The genes are TRBV19 and TRBJ1-2; tentatively, D is TRBD1 (5 bases). Between the trimmed V and J ends, which lost 11 bases and 2 bases, there was a span of 15 bases. Per germline, CDR1 LNHDA and CDR2 SQIVND (reference sequence). The length of the CDR3 is 13 residues. The CDR3 region has the DNA TGTGCCTGTTCGTGGGACCCAAACTATGGCTACACCTTC. This sequence encodes CACSWDPNYGYTF.

The rearrangement joins TRBV12-3 or TRBV12-4 to TRBJ2-4, with D perhaps TRBD2 (6 bases). V gave up 5 bases and J gave up 0 bases, with 17 bases separating them. CDR3 length: 17 residues. In DNA, the CDR3 is TGTGCCAGCAGTCTCCTCCGGACTACCTTAGCCAAAAACATTCAGTACTTC. Translated: CASSLLRTTLAKNIQYF.

The V call is TRBV7-2, the J call TRBJ2-5, with D tentatively TRBD2 (6 bases). This CDR3 has 14 amino acids. Trimming took 1 base from V and 6 from J, leaving 12 bases between them. Germline loops: CDR1 SGHTA, CDR2 FQGNSA. CDR3 sequence (DNA): TGTGCCAGCAGCTTAGGGAGGGGCCTAAAGACCCAGTACTTC. It yields the protein CASSLGRGLKTQYF.

The chain employs TRBV7-9 and TRBJ2-1, with D uncertain. The V gene lost 5 bases and the J gene lost 5 bases, with 13 bases spanning the gap. The CDR3 loop spans 14 amino acids. Germline CDR1 SEHNR, CDR2 FQNEAQ (reference sequence). CDR3 amino acids: CASSPMTGNNEQFF. The CDR3 DNA reads as TGTGCCAGCAGCCCAATGACTGGAAACAATGAGCAGTTCTTC. Supplemented by reference TRBV7-9 and TRBJ2-1, the full variable domain reads DTGVSQNPRHKITKRGQNVTFRCDPISEHNRLYWYRQTLGQGPEFLTYFQNEAQLEKSRLLSDRFSAERPKGSFSTLEIQRTEQGDSAMYLCASSPMTGNNEQFFGPGTRLTVL.

The rearrangement links TRBV20-1 to TRBJ2-7; a possible D gene is TRBD1 (6 bases). The CDR3 sequence is 13 residues long. Germline V gives CDR1 DFQATT, CDR2 SNEGSKA (reference sequence). V was shortened by 1 base and J by 3 bases, with 10 bases between the two germline ends. The CDR3 coding sequence is TGCAGTGCTAGAGTAAGCAGGGGCTACGAGCAGTACTTC. Residues: CSARVSRGYEQYF.

This clonotype was observed a few times. The rearrangement uses TRBV5-1 and TRBJ2-3; 8 positions match TRBD1. Looked up from germline, CDR1 is SGHRS and CDR2 is YFSETQ. The CDR3 is 15 amino acids. With V trimmed by 1 base and J by 0 bases, 1 base remained unmatched. The CDR3 nucleotides read TGCGCCAGCAGCTTGCGGACAGGGAGCACAGATACGCAGTATTTT. Translating it yields CASSLRTGSTDTQYF.

The chain combines TRBV9 with TRBJ2-7, with 7 bases fitting TRBD1. This CDR3 region has 14 residues. Germline V gives CDR1 SGDLS, CDR2 YYNGEE. V shed 3 bases and J 2 bases; nucleotides not matched to a gene: 5. The CDR3 region has the DNA TGTGCCAGCAGCGCCGGACAGGCGCCCTACGAGCAGTACTTC. Translated, it gives CASSAGQAPYEQYF.

This chain connects TRBV7-2 to TRBJ2-1; 9 bases align to TRBD2. The CDR3 loop spans 17 amino acids. In germline, CDR1 is SGHTA, CDR2 FQGNSA. V lost 5 bases, J lost 2 bases, and 10 bases stayed unmatched. This CDR3 reads CASSPTGGGGAYNEQFF. The CDR3, as DNA: TGTGCCAGCAGCCCGACGGGTGGCGGGGGGGCCTACAATGAGCAGTTCTTC.

As DNA, the CDR3 is TGTGCCAGCAGCTCCACAGGGACCCACGAGCAGTACTTC. This codes for CASSSTGTHEQYF. The J gene is TRBJ2-7, the V gene TRBV12-3 or TRBV12-4; tentatively, D is TRBD1 (6 bases). Between the trimmed V and J ends, which lost 6 bases and 5 bases, there was a span of 14 bases. The CDR3 runs 13 residues.

V is TRBV3-1 and J is TRBJ1-1; 7 positions agree with TRBD1. The V gene's germline CDR1 is LGHDT and CDR2 YNNKEL (reference sequence). The CDR3 has 14 amino acids. V trimming: 4 bases; J trimming: 4 bases; junction bases outside the gene matches: 6. The CDR3 bases are TGTGCCAGCAGCCCAGAGACAGGGCTCACTGAAGCTTTCTTT. Its protein product is CASSPETGLTEAFF.

The chain employs TRBV28 and TRBJ2-4, with D possibly being TRBD2 (7 bases). Germline assignment: CDR1 MDHEN and CDR2 SYDVKM. V was clipped by 5 bases and J by 3 bases, with 17 bases between them. The CDR3 extends over 16 amino acids. The CDR3 spells CASSRRGADGKNIQYF. The CDR3 region has the DNA TGTGCCAGCAGTCGCCGGGGGGCAGATGGCAAAAACATTCAGTACTTC.

This clonotype was found a few times. The chain combines TRBV6-5 with TRBJ2-1; unclear D gene. The CDR3 consists of 13 residues. Trimming left V 5 bases short and J 6 bases short, with 11 bases between. The germline V gene encodes CDR1 MNHEY and CDR2 SVGAGI. This CDR3 reads CASSPSGRNEQFF. The DNA of the CDR3 is TGTGCCAGCAGTCCAAGTGGTCGCAATGAGCAGTTCTTC.

The chain uses TRBV18 and TRBJ1-6, with TRBD1 as a possible D gene (6 bases). The V end lost 2 bases, the J end lost 8 bases, and 7 bases lay between the germline ends. Per the germline V gene, CDR1 is KGHSH and CDR2 is LQKENI. The CDR3 covers 13 residues. The CDR3 here is CASSPRGYSPLHF. In DNA form, the CDR3 reads TGTGCCAGCTCACCAAGGGGGTATTCACCCCTCCACTTT.

The chain carries TRBV3-1 and TRBJ1-1; D is unresolved. CDR3 size: 17 residues. Germline CDR1 reads LGHDT; CDR2 reads YNNKEL (reference sequence). Trimming pared 0 bases from V and 1 base from J, leaving 15 bases between. CDR3 loop: CASSQDLPLNRNTEAFF. Written as DNA, the CDR3 is TGTGCCAGCAGCCAAGATCTCCCTCTAAATCGGAACACTGAAGCTTTCTTT.

The chain combines TRBV19 with TRBJ2-3; D is unresolved. The CDR3 runs 12 residues. The germline V gene encodes CDR1 LNHDA and CDR2 SQIVND (reference sequence). Trimming stripped 5 bases from V and 5 bases from J, with 8 bases between. The CDR3 reads CASSQLQDTQYF. CDR3 coding DNA: TGTGCCAGTAGTCAACTCCAAGATACGCAGTATTTT.

CDR3 loop: CASSVGRGPNEQFF. In nucleotides, the CDR3 is TGTGCCAGCAGTGTCGGGAGAGGGCCCAATGAGCAGTTCTTC. The chain uses TRBV6-4 and TRBJ2-1, with a weak D call TRBD2 (6 bases). Germline CDR1 reads MRHNA; CDR2 reads SNTAGT. V shed 4 bases and J shed 6 bases, with 13 bases lying between them. This CDR3 region has 14 residues.

The CDR3 loop is CASTRDSQETQYF. The CDR3 nucleotides are TGTGCCAGCACCCGGGACAGCCAAGAGACCCAGTACTTC. The V gene is TRBV6-6, the J gene TRBJ2-5, with 7 positions matching TRBD1. This CDR3 is built from 13 residues. CDR1 is MNHNY, CDR2 SVGAGI, per germline (reference sequence). After removal of 7 bases from V and 1 base from J, the junction contained 3 bases not matched to a gene.

The rearrangement uses TRBV15 and TRBJ2-1; weak D call: TRBD1 (6 bases). CDR3 length: 15 residues. CDR1 is LNHNV, CDR2 YYDKDF, per germline (reference sequence). Trimming removed 1 base at V and 9 bases at J, with 16 bases between. This chain's CDR3 is CATSRVQGKISEQFF. As DNA, the CDR3 is TGTGCCACCAGCAGAGTACAGGGAAAAATCAGTGAGCAGTTCTTC.

The chain combines TRBV27 with TRBJ2-3; TRBD1 aligns across 7 bases. The junction had 4 bases not matched to a gene; V was cut back by 6 bases and J by 4 bases. This CDR3 region has 13 residues. The germline V gene encodes CDR1 MNHEY and CDR2 SMNVEV (reference sequence). CDR3: CASRETGADTQYF. The CDR3 bases are TGTGCCAGCAGAGAAACAGGGGCAGATACGCAGTATTTT.

This clonotype was seen a handful of times. The V and J genes are TRBV7-8 and TRBJ2-3, with TRBD1 matching over 10 bases. Germline values: CDR1 SGHVS, CDR2 FQNEAQ. V gave up 5 bases and J gave up 2 bases; unmatched junction bases: 7. This CDR3 contains 16 residues. This CDR3 is CASSPQGTGDTDTQYF. The CDR3 bases are TGTGCCAGCAGCCCCCAGGGGACAGGGGACACAGATACGCAGTATTTT. The variable domain in full, with the rest retrieved from reference TRBV7-8 and TRBJ2-3, is GAGVSQSPRYKVAKRGQDVALRCDPISGHVSLFWYQQALGQGPEFLTYFQNEAQLDKSGLPSDRFFAERPEGSVSTLKIQRTQQEDSAVYLCASSPQGTGDTDTQYFGPGTRLTVL.

The rearrangement joins TRBV6-5 to TRBJ2-7; the D is unclear. Germline-derived CDR1 and CDR2 are MNHEY and SVGAGI. This CDR3 has 13 residues. Trimming took 8 bases from V and 2 from J, leaving 13 bases between them. DNA for the CDR3: TGTGCCAGCGGTGAAAGAGAACCCTACGAGCAGTACTTC. Its translation is CASGEREPYEQYF.

This clonotype was found a few times. The chain carries TRBV4-2 and TRBJ2-1; no clear D. Trimming removed 0 bases at V and 6 bases at J, with 6 bases between. The CDR3 has 13 amino acids. Germline V gene data show CDR1 as LGHNA and CDR2 as YNFKEQ. As DNA, the CDR3 is TGTGCCAGCAGCCAAGATGTGGCCAATGAGCAGTTCTTC. Translated, it gives CASSQDVANEQFF.